Below are 23 T cell receptor beta chains sequenced from a single sample in a study of glioma-infiltrating T cells after dendritic cell vaccination. Here immunoSEQ multiplex PCR was the method, and the copy in TCRdb shows in-frame clones only, minus some. The sample lists about 49,000 clones, approximately 85% occurring once. The sequencing used blood, collected before dendritic cell vaccination. The receptors were gathered from a human donor with glioblastoma.

The chain links TRBV19 to TRBJ1-5, with 9 bases fitting TRBD1. The CDR3 runs to 14 residues. Germline V CDR1 and CDR2: LNHDA, SQIVND (reference sequence). J gave up 5 bases and V 3 bases, and 2 bases lay outside the gene matches. The CDR3 nucleotides read TGTGCCAGTAGTATGGGGACAGGGTATCAGCCCCAGCATTTT. Translation gives CASSMGTGYQPQHF.

The CDR3 spells CASSTLTGPDQPQHF. The CDR3 bases are TGTGCCAGCAGTACCCTGACAGGGCCGGATCAGCCCCAGCATTTT. J is TRBJ1-5 and V is TRBV6-1; TRBD1 aligns across 7 bases. The CDR3 is made up of 15 amino acids. From germline, CDR1 is MNHNS and CDR2 SASEGT. The V gene end was trimmed by 5 bases and the J gene end by 5 bases; junction bases not matched to a gene: 9.

This clone has a handful of counts. The chain has TRBV30 and TRBJ2-5, with D maybe TRBD1 (5 bases). CDR1 GTSNPN and CDR2 SVGIG come from the germline V gene (reference sequence). CDR3 size: 14 residues. The V end lost 8 bases, the J end lost 5 bases, and 21 bases lay between the germline ends. The CDR3 region has the DNA TGTGCCCGAGGAAGGGGCACTTCGAAGGAGACCCAGTACTTC. Protein: CARGRGTSKETQYF. The full variable domain, with the rest looked up from reference TRBV30 and TRBJ2-5, is SQTIHQWPATLVQPVGSPLSLECTVEGTSNPNLYWYRQAAGRGLQLLFYSVGIGQISSEVPQNLSASRPQDRQFILSSKKLLLSDSGFYLCARGRGTSKETQYFGPGTRLLVL.

This clone was seen a few times. J is TRBJ1-5 and V is TRBV23-1; 9 bases align to TRBD1. TRBV23-1 qualifies as an ORF whose function is uncertain. J was trimmed by 5 bases and V by 3 bases; bases with no gene match: 14. This CDR3 contains 18 residues. CDR3: CASSHPRQGVVSDQPQHF. CDR3 coding DNA: TGCGCCAGCAGTCACCCCAGACAGGGGGTGGTAAGTGATCAGCCCCAGCATTTT.

V is TRBV5-1 and J is TRBJ2-2; weak D call: TRBD1 (6 bases). Germline lookup yields CDR1 SGHRS and CDR2 YFSETQ. This CDR3 is 14 amino acids long. V lost 3 bases, J lost 4 bases, and 10 bases lay in between. The CDR3 region is CASSWGPGTGELFF. In DNA form, the CDR3 reads TGCGCCAGCAGCTGGGGGCCCGGCACCGGGGAGCTGTTTTTT.

The chain links TRBV11-2 to TRBJ2-3, with 8 bases fitting TRBD2. This CDR3 is 16 amino acids long. Looked up from germline, CDR1 is SGHAT and CDR2 is FQNNGV. V dropped 5 bases and J dropped 3; count of bases not matched to a gene: 10. In DNA form, the CDR3 reads TGTGCCAGCAGCCCCATTAGCGGGGCCCGGACAGATACGCAGTATTTT. Its protein is CASSPISGARTDTQYF.

This chain uses TRBV11-2 with TRBJ1-2, with 10 positions matching TRBD1. The CDR3 covers 16 residues. The V and J ends lost 1 base and 1 base, in that order; junction bases with no gene match: 3. Germline V CDR1 and CDR2: SGHAT, FQNNGV. The DNA for the CDR3 is TGTGCCAGCAGCTTAGGGACAGGGGGTTTTAACTATGGCTACACCTTC. It yields the protein CASSLGTGGFNYGYTF.

V usage is TRBV2 and J usage is TRBJ2-7, with 9 nucleotides matching TRBD1. The CDR3 runs 15 residues. Germline assignment: CDR1 SNHLY and CDR2 FYNNEI. J gave up 4 bases and V 6 bases, and 10 bases lay outside the gene matches. CDR3 sequence: CASSPTGTGWYEQYF. The DNA of the CDR3 is TGTGCCAGCAGCCCAACCGGGACAGGGTGGTACGAGCAGTACTTC.

The chain combines TRBV5-1 with TRBJ1-2; D gene uncertain. V was shortened by 0 bases and J by 8 bases, with 11 bases between the two germline ends. The CDR3 length is 13 residues. Germline V lookup: CDR1 SGHRS, CDR2 YFSETQ. The CDR3 protein is CASSLGVTGGYTF. The CDR3 coding sequence is TGCGCCAGCAGCTTGGGAGTAACGGGGGGCTACACCTTC.

This rearrangement joins TRBV7-9 to TRBJ1-4; possible D gene TRBD1, 6 bases. Trimming shortened V by 4 bases and J by 2 bases, and 11 bases separated the two germline ends. CDR1 and CDR2 (germline): SEHNR, FQNEAQ (reference sequence). This CDR3 spans 15 amino acids. CDR3 amino acids: CASSSDRRTNEKLFF. Here the CDR3 DNA reads TGTGCCAGCAGCTCTGACAGGAGGACTAATGAAAAACTGTTTTTT.

The chain links TRBV5-1 to TRBJ2-7, with D perhaps TRBD1 (6 bases). Germline lookup yields CDR1 SGHRS and CDR2 YFSETQ. The CDR3 runs to 15 residues. With 5 bases removed from V and 5 bases from J, the gap between germline ends came to 20 bases. The CDR3 loop is CASSRTGRGDHEQYF. The CDR3 nucleotides are TGCGCCAGCAGTCGAACCGGCAGGGGCGACCACGAGCAGTACTTC. The variable domain in full, with the rest retrieved from reference TRBV5-1 and TRBJ2-7, is KAGVTQTPRYLIKTRGQQVTLSCSPISGHRSVSWYQQTPGQGLQFLFEYFSETQRNKGNFPGRFSGRQFSNSRSEMNVSTLELGDSALYLCASSRTGRGDHEQYFGPGTRLTVT.

The table lists this clone with a count of one. Within the sample, other DNA sequences also encode this same CDR3. This chain connects TRBV5-1 to TRBJ1-1; 7 bases align to TRBD1. Trimming at V came to 5 bases and at J to 0 bases, leaving 10 bases not matched to a gene. The CDR3 is 16 amino acids. Germline assignment: CDR1 SGHRS and CDR2 YFSETQ. CDR3 in DNA: TGCGCCAGCAGTTTTACAGGGGACCGCATGAACACTGAAGCTTTCTTT. Protein: CASSFTGDRMNTEAFF.

This chain links TRBV5-4 with TRBJ2-2; D possibly corresponds to TRBD2 (5 bases). Looked up from germline, CDR1 is SGHNT and CDR2 is YYREEE (reference sequence). Trimming stripped 3 bases from V and 1 base from J, with 7 bases between. The CDR3 contains 14 residues. Here the CDR3 DNA reads TGTGCCAGCAGCTCCCGGGAGAACACCGGGGAGCTGTTTTTT. As protein: CASSSRENTGELFF.

This clone appeared once. The chain is built from TRBV5-4 and TRBJ1-4; 8 bases are shared with TRBD1. The V gene end was trimmed by 4 bases and the J gene end by 5 bases; junction bases not matched to a gene: 10. Germline lookup yields CDR1 SGHNT and CDR2 YYREEE (reference sequence). The CDR3 has 16 residues. CDR3 in DNA: TGTGCCAGCAGCCCCGGCGACAGGGGAAGGAATGAAAAACTGTTTTTT. It encodes CASSPGDRGRNEKLFF.

This clone has a handful of counts. The chain couples TRBV7-2 to TRBJ1-2, with unresolved D. Germline CDR1 is SGHTA and CDR2 is FQGNSA. The germline V and J ends were trimmed by 2 bases and 4 bases, with 8 bases remaining between them. This CDR3 is 13 amino acids long. The CDR3, as DNA: TGTGCCAGCAGCTTATTTATTAGCTATGGCTACACCTTC. Encoded protein: CASSLFISYGYTF.

V gene TRBV4-2 combines with J gene TRBJ1-6, with a tentative D call TRBD1 (6 bases). Germline CDR1 is LGHNA and CDR2 is YNFKEQ. The CDR3 is made up of 16 amino acids. V was trimmed by 0 bases and J by 10 bases, leaving 16 bases between them. The CDR3 protein is CASSQESAGDVSPLHF. The DNA for the CDR3 is TGTGCCAGCAGCCAAGAATCGGCAGGGGATGTGTCACCCCTCCACTTT.

The count of this clone is one. The chain has TRBV19 and TRBJ2-7; 9 nucleotides match TRBD1. Per germline, CDR1 LNHDA and CDR2 SQIVND (reference sequence). With V trimmed by 0 bases and J by 5 bases, 8 bases remained unmatched. This CDR3 region has 16 residues. CDR3 region: CASSIDRDRVPNEQYF. The CDR3 region has the DNA TGTGCCAGTAGTATAGACCGGGACAGGGTTCCCAACGAGCAGTACTTC. Combining the CDR3 with reference TRBV19 and TRBJ2-7 gives the whole variable domain DGGITQSPKYLFRKEGQNVTLSCEQNLNHDAMYWYRQDPGQGLRLIYYSQIVNDFQKGDIAEGYSVSREKKESFPLTVTSAQKNPTAFYLCASSIDRDRVPNEQYFGPGTRLTVT.

The rearrangement uses TRBV30 and TRBJ1-1; D possibly corresponds to TRBD1 (5 bases). Germline CDR1 and CDR2: GTSNPN and SVGIG (reference sequence). The V end lost 1 base, the J end lost 5 bases, and 14 bases lay between the germline ends. This CDR3 spans 14 amino acids. The CDR3 DNA sequence: TGTGCCTGGAGTGGGGGACTGTCGGGGACTGAAGCTTTCTTT. It is translated as CAWSGGLSGTEAFF.

This clone was detected a few times. DNA of the CDR3: TGTGCCAGCATTCTGGACAGGGGAAACACCATATATTTT. Its translation: CASILDRGNTIYF. This chain links TRBV6-1 with TRBJ1-3, with 7 bases fitting TRBD1. CDR3 length equals 13 residues. CDR1 is MNHNS and CDR2 is SASEGT in the germline V gene. Losses at the gene ends were 7 bases for V and 4 bases for J; bases not matched to a gene: 4.

The chain is built from TRBV7-9 and TRBJ1-3, with 8 bases lining up with TRBD1. The CDR3 covers 19 residues. Germline V gene sequence: CDR1 SEHNR, CDR2 FQNEAQ (reference sequence). The J segment lost 2 bases and the V segment lost 4 bases, leaving 16 bases of the junction unmatched. The CDR3 loop reads CASSSNRPGDRHPGNTIYF. CDR3 nucleotides: TGTGCCAGCAGCTCAAACCGTCCCGGGGACAGGCACCCTGGAAACACCATATATTTT.

A single count supports this clone. This sequence joins TRBV19 and TRBJ1-1; the match to TRBD1 covers 7 bases. The CDR3 runs 14 residues. Germline CDR1 LNHDA, CDR2 SQIVND (reference sequence). Trimming at V came to 8 bases and at J to 3 bases, leaving 9 bases not matched to a gene. The CDR3 protein is CASGRGRWDTEAFF. CDR3 nucleotide sequence: TGTGCCAGTGGAAGGGGGCGATGGGACACTGAAGCTTTCTTT.

CDR3 residues: CASSVTANYGYTF. The CDR3 region has the DNA TGTGCCAGCAGCGTGACAGCCAACTATGGCTACACCTTC. J is TRBJ1-2 and V is TRBV28, with D possibly being TRBD1 (5 bases). Germline-derived CDR1 and CDR2 are MDHEN and SYDVKM. This CDR3 contains 13 residues. Trimming stripped 6 bases from V and 2 bases from J, with 10 bases between.

This clone was seen only once. The chain employs TRBV6-1 and TRBJ2-3; possible D gene TRBD2, 5 bases. Germline V lookup: CDR1 MNHNS, CDR2 SASEGT. V was pared by 6 bases and J by 6 bases, with 13 bases between. CDR3 length: 13 amino acids. CDR3 bases: TGTGCCAGCAGGGACCGAGGGCGGGATACGCAGTATTTT. Residues: CASRDRGRDTQYF.